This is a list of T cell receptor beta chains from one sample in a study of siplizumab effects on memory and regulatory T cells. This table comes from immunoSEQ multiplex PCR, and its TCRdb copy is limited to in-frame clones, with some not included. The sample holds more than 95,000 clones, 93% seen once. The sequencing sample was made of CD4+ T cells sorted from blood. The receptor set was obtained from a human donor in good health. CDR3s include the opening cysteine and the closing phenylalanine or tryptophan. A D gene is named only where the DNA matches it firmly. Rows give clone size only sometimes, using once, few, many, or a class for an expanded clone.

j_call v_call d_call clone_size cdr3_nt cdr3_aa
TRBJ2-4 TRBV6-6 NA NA TGTGCCAGCAGTTACTCTAGCTCCGTCGGAGAAAACATTCAGTACTTC CASSYSSSVGENIQYF
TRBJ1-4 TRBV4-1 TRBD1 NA TGCGCCAGCAGCCAAGATCACAGGGGTAACGAAAAACTGTTTTTT CASSQDHRGNEKLFF
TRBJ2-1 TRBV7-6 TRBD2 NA TGTGCCAGCAGCTTTCGGCTAGCGGGCTACAATGAGCAGTTCTTC CASSFRLAGYNEQFF
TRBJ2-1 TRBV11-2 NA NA TGTGCCAGCAGCTCCGAAACCCTAGCGCTGTCTAGCTCCTACAATGAGCAGTTCTTC CASSSETLALSSSYNEQFF
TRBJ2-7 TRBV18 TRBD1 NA TGTGCCAGCTCTACCGGGACAGGGGGCTTCGAGCAGTACTTC CASSTGTGGFEQYF
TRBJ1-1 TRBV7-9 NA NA TGTGCCAGCAGCTTACAAATTCCGAACACTGAAGCTTTCTTT CASSLQIPNTEAFF
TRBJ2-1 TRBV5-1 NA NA TGCGCCAGCAGCTTGGGGGGGACTCGAAGCAATGAGCAGTTCTTC CASSLGGTRSNEQFF
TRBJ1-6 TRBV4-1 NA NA TGCGCCAGCAGCCAAGGAGACGGGACACTTAGCCTAGGGAATTCACCCCTCCACTTT CASSQGDGTLSLGNSPLHF
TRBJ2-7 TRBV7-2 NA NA TGTGCCAGCAGCTTAGCCTCAACAGGTTACGAGCAGTACTTC CASSLASTGYEQYF
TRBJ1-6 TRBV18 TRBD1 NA TGTGCCAGCTCACCTGGGGGACAGGTTGGCGCATTCCTCTCCTATAATTCACCCCTCCACTTT CASSPGGQVGAFLSYNSPLHF
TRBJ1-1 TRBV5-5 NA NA TGTGCCAGCAGCTTGGCCCCCCAAACGAACACTGAAGCTTTCTTT CASSLAPQTNTEAFF
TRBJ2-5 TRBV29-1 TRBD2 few TGCAGCGTTCGGATGGCGGGAGAACAAGAGACCCAGTACTTC CSVRMAGEQETQYF
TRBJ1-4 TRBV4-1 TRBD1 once TGCGCCAGCAGCAAAGACAGGGGGCGGGTGATTAATGAAAAACTGTTTTTT CASSKDRGRVINEKLFF
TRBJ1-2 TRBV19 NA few TGTGCCAGTAGTATAGGAACAAGAGCTAACTATGGCTACACCTTC CASSIGTRANYGYTF
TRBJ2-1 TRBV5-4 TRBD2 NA TGTGCCAGCAGCCGTCCGGGGGGAGCCTACAATGAGCAGTTCTTC CASSRPGGAYNEQFF
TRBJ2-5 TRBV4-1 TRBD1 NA TGCGCCAGCAGCCAAGAAGGGCGACAGGGACGAGAGACCCAGTACTTC CASSQEGRQGRETQYF
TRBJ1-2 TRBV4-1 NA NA TGCGCCAGCAGCCAATCCAAATTCGCGGGGGCCGGCTATGGCTACACCTTC CASSQSKFAGAGYGYTF
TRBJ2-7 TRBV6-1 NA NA TGTGCCAGCAGTGAAGCGGGTCAGCAGTACTTC CASSEAGQQYF
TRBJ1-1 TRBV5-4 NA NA TGTGCCAGCAGCTTGTCGGAGTTTGGGACTGAAGCTTTCTTT CASSLSEFGTEAFF
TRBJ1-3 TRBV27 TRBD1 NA TGTGCCAGCAGCCCTACAGGGGGCCTTGCTGGAAACACCATATATTTT CASSPTGGLAGNTIYF
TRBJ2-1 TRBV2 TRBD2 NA TGTGCCACCCGTCCTACGCGGGAGGGGGACAATGAGCAGTTCTTC CATRPTREGDNEQFF
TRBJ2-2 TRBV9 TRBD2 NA TGTGCCAGCAGCGTAGTAGCTAGCGGGATGAACACCGGGGAGCTGTTTTTT CASSVVASGMNTGELFF
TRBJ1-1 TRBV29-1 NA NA TGCAGCGTTGAAACAGGGAAACTGGGGGAAGCTTTCTTT CSVETGKLGEAFF
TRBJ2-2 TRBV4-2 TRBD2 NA TGTGCCAGCAGCCAACTCGGACTAGCGGGCGGGGAGCTGTTTTTT CASSQLGLAGGELFF
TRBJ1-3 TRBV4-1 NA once TGCGCCAGCAGCCAAGGTCCTGGAAACACCATATATTTT CASSQGPGNTIYF
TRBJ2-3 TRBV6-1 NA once TGTGCCAGCAGGCCTACCGGGGGCACAGATACGCAGTATTTT CASRPTGGTDTQYF
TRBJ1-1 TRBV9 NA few TGTGCCAGCAGCGTTAGGGGAACGGGGACTGAAGCTTTCTTT CASSVRGTGTEAFF
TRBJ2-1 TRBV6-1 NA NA TGTGCCAGCAGTGATATAGGCCTTCCCTACAATGAGCAGTTCTTC CASSDIGLPYNEQFF
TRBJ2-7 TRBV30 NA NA TGTGCCTGGAGTGCAGGGGACTCCTACGAGCAGTACTTC CAWSAGDSYEQYF
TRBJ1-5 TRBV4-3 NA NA TGCGCCAGCAGCCCGGTAGGGGGTCAGCCCCAGCATTTT CASSPVGGQPQHF
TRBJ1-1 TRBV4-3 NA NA TGCGCCAGCAGCCAAGTACCGGGACACAGAGCTTTCTTT CASSQVPGHRAFF
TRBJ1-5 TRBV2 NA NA TGTGCCAGCAGTGACGCAGGGCGGGAAGGGGCCCAGCATTTT CASSDAGREGAQHF
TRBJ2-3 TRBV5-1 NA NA TGCGCCAGCAGCTTGAGTGTTATGCGGGGCCCGCGTGATACGCAGTATTTT CASSLSVMRGPRDTQYF
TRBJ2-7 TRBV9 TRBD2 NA TGTGCCAGCAGCGTAGGAACGAGCGGGGACGAGCAGTACTTC CASSVGTSGDEQYF
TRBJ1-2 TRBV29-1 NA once TGCAGCGCCGCGCCGAGCCCCTCAACGTATGGCTACACCTTC CSAAPSPSTYGYTF
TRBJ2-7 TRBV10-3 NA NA TGTGCCATTCACCGGGACGGAGGACTCTACGAGCAGTACTTC CAIHRDGGLYEQYF
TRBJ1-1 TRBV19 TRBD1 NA TGTGCCAGTAGTACACGGACAGGGGGCCAAGGCACTGAAGCTTTCTTT CASSTRTGGQGTEAFF
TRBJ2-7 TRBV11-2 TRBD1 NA TGTGCCAGCAGCTTAGTAATGGACAGGGAATTAAACGAGCAGTACTTC CASSLVMDRELNEQYF
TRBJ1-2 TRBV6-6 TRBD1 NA TGTGCCAGCAGTTCGACAGGGCACTATGGCTACACCTTC CASSSTGHYGYTF
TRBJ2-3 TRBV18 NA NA TGTGCCAGCTCCCGGACAAATCCAGATACGCAGTATTTT CASSRTNPDTQYF
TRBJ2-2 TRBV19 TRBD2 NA TGTGCCAGTTCACTAGCGGGACGCACCGGGGAGCTGTTTTTT CASSLAGRTGELFF
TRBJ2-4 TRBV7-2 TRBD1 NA TGTGCCAGCAGGGGGGACAGCCACAAAAACATTCAGTACTTC CASRGDSHKNIQYF
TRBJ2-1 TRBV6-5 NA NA TGTGCCAGCAAGGGCAGGGAGTATATTGAGCAGTTCTTC CASKGREYIEQFF
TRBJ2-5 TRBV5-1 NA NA TGCGCCAGCAGCTCCTCCGAGACCCAGTACTTC CASSSSETQYF
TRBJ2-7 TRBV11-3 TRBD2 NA TGTGCCAGCAGCCCCGGACTAGCGGTGTCCGACCGCGAGCAGTACTTC CASSPGLAVSDREQYF
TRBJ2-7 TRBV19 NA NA TGTGCCAGTAGTCTCGCGGGACCCTTGGGAGAGCAGTACTTC CASSLAGPLGEQYF
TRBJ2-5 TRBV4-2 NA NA TGTGCCAGCAGCTTTGGGACAAACCAAGAGACCCAGTACTTC CASSFGTNQETQYF
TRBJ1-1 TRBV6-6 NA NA TGTGCCACCCTCGTGGGAAGCACTGAAGCTTTCTTT CATLVGSTEAFF
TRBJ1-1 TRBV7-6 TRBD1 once TGTGCCAGCAGCTCATCGACAGGGATGAACACTGAAGCTTTCTTT CASSSSTGMNTEAFF
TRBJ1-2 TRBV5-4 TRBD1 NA TGTGCCAGCAGCCAGACAGGGCAGAGCGGCTACACCTTC CASSQTGQSGYTF
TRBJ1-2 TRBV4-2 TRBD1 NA TGTGCCAGCAGCCCGACAGGGAACTATGGCTACACCTTC CASSPTGNYGYTF
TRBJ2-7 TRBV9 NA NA TGTGCCAGCAGCCCAGGTGAAGGGGGTGGTTTTCGGTACGAGCAGTACTTC CASSPGEGGGFRYEQYF
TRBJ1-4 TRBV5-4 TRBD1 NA TGTGCCAGCAGCTTAGGACAGGGCTTAAATGAAAAACTGTTTTTT CASSLGQGLNEKLFF
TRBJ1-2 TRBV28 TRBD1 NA TGTGCCAGCAGCCCAGACAGGGAAATCTATGGCTACACCTTC CASSPDREIYGYTF